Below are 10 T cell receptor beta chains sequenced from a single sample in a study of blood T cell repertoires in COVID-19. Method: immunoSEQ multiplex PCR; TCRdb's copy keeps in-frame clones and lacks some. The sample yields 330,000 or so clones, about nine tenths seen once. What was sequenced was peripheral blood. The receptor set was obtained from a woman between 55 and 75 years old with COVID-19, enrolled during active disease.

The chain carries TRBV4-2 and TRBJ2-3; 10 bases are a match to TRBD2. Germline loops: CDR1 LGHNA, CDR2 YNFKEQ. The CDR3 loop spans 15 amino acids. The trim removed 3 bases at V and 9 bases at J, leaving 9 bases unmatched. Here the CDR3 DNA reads TGTGCCAGCAGCCACCTAAGCGGGGGGGAAAGCACGCAGTATTTT. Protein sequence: CASSHLSGGESTQYF.

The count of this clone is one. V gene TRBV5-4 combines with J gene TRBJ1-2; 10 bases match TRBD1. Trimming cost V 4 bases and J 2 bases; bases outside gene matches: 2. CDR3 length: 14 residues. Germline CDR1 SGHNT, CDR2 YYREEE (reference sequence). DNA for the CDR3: TGTGCCAGCAGCCGACAGGGGGCGAACTATGGCTACACCTTC. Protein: CASSRQGANYGYTF.

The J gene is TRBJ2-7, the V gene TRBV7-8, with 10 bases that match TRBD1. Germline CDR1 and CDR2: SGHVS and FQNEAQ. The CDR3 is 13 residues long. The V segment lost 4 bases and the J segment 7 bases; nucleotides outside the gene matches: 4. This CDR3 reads CASSWGGQGEQYF. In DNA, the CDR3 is TGTGCCAGCAGCTGGGGGGGACAGGGGGAGCAGTACTTC.

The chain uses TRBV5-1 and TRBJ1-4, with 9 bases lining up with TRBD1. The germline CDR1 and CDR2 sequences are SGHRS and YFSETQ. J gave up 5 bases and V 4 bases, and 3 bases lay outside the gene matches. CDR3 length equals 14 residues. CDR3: CASSATGGNEKLFF. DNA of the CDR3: TGCGCCAGCAGCGCGACAGGGGGAAATGAAAAACTGTTTTTT. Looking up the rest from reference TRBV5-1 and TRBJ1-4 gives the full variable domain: KAGVTQTPRYLIKTRGQQVTLSCSPISGHRSVSWYQQTPGQGLQFLFEYFSETQRNKGNFPGRFSGRQFSNSRSEMNVSTLELGDSALYLCASSATGGNEKLFFGSGTQLSVL.

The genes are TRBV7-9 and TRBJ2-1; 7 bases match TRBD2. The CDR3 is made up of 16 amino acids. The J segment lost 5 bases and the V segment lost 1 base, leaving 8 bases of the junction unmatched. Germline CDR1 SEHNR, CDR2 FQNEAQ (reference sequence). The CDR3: CASSLGVAGYHNEQFF. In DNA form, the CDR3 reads TGTGCCAGCAGCTTAGGCGTAGCGGGCTACCACAATGAGCAGTTCTTC.

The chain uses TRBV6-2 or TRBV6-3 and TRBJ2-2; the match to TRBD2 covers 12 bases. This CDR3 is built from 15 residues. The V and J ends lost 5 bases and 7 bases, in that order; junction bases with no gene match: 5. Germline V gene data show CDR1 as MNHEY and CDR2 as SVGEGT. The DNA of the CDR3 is TGTGCCAGCAGTAGTGGACTAGCGGGGATCGGGGAGCTGTTTTTT. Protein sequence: CASSSGLAGIGELFF.

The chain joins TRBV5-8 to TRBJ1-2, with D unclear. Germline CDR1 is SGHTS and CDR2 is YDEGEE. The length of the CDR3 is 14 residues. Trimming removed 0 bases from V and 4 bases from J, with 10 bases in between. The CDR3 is CASSLGAPTYGYTF. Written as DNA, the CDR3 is TGTGCCAGCAGCTTGGGAGCGCCGACCTATGGCTACACCTTC.

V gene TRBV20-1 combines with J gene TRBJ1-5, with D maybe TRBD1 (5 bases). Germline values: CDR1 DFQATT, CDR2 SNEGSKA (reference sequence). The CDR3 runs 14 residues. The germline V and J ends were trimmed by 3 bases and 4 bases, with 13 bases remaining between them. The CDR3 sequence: CSASRGSGNQPQHF. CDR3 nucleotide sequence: TGCAGTGCTAGTAGGGGTAGCGGGAATCAGCCCCAGCATTTT.

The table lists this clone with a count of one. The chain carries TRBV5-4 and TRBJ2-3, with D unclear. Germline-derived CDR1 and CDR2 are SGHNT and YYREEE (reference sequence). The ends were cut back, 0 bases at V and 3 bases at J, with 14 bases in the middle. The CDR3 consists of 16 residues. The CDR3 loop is CASSLEPSKRTDTQYF. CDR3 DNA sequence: TGTGCCAGCAGCTTGGAACCGAGCAAACGGACAGATACGCAGTATTTT.

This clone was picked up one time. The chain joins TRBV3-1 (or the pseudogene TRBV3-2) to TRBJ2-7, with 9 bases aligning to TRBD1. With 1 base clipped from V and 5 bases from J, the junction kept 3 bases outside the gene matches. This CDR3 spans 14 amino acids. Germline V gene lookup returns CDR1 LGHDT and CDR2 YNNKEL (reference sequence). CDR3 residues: CASSQGDRVHEQYF. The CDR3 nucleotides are TGTGCCAGCAGCCAAGGGGACAGGGTCCACGAGCAGTACTTC.